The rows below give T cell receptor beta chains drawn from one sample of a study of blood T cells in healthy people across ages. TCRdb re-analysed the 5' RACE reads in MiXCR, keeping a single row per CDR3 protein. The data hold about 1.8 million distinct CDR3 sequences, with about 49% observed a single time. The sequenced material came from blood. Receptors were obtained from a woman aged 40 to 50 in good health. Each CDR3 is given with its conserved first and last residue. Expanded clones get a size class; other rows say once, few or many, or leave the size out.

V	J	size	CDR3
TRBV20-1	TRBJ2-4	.	CSARGRWTREAKNIQYF
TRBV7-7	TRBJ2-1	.	CASSLVTRGDEQFF
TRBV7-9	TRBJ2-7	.	CASSLGTEGEQYF
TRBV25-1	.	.	CASSGWTGGPHEQYF
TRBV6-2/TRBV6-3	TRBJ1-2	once	CASSYSWADGRYGYTF
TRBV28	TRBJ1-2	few	CASIDGANYGYTF
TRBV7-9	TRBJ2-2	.	CASSLKLAGRITGELFF
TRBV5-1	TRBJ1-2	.	CASSLAPGTGAGYTF
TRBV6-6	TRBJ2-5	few	CASSYRSGGAQETQYF
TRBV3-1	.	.	CASSQESEQYF
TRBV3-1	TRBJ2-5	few	CASSQKEGRQETQYF
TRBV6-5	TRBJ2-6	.	CASSSQGQHESGANVLTF
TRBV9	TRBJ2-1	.	CASSEGGGRNEQFF
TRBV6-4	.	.	CASSAKGLAGDGETQYF
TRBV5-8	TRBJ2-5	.	CASSPGLKGPNEQYF
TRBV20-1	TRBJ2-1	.	CSARGGGADYNEQFF
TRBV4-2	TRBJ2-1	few	CASSQDDRPSLGEQFF
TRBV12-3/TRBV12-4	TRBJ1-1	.	CASRDGGEGEAFF
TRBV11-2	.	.	CASSRQLGETQYF
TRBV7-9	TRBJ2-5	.	CASSRVVGVQETQYF
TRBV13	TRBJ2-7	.	CASSLGRTGTTYEQYF
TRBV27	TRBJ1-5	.	CASSKKDREGQPQHF
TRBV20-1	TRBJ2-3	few	CSASGGHTDTQYF
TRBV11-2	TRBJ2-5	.	CASSIGGLQQETQYF
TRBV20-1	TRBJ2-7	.	CSARPSDPANEQYF
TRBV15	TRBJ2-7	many	CATSSNPSYEQYF
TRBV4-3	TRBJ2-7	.	CASSPQASGYEQYF
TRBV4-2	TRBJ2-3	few	CASSPGTGRSDTQYF
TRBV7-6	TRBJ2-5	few	CASSSGPLAEQYF
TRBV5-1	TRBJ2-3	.	CASKEPSTDTQYF
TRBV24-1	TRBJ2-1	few	CATSDFSGYNEQFF
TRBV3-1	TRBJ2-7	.	CASSPPPSGVVYEQYF
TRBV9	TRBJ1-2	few	CASRGQRRYGYTF
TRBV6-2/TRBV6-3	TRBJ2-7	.	CASSPPDREPHEQYF
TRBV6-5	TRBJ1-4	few	CASSYSIGTGEEKLFF
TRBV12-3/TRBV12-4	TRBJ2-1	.	CASGIQNRKGEQFF
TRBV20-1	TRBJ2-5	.	CSASNLPGLAGGPSETQYF
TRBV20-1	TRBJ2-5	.	CSAREFAGKIETQYF
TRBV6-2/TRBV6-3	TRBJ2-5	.	CASSDRTGGIYETQYF
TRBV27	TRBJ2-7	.	CASSLSSGTVSYEQYF
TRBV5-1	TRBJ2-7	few	CASSQGTERDYEQYF
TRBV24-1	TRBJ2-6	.	CATSDPGHPGRANVLTF
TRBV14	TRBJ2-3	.	CASSRKELLADTQYF
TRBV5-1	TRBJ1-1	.	CASSAGDRAEAFF
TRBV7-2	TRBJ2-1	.	CASSMSADEQFF
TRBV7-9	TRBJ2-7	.	CASSVAWGYEQYF
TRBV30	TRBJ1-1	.	CAWSLRGGDTEAFF
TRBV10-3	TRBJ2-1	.	CAVRDDDEQFF
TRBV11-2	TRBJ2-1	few	CASLGGVGNEQFF
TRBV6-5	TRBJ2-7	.	CASSDFGQLYEQYF
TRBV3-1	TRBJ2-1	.	CASSQDPSGALSYNEQFF
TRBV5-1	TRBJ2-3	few	CASSLLGLGAATDTQYF
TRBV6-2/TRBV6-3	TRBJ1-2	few	CASSSSGAPSPNGYTF
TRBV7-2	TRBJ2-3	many	CASSRGGADTQYF
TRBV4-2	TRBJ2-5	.	CASSPEVGQKETQYF
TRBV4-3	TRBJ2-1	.	CASSNRNQPYNEQFF
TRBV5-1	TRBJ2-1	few	CASSSGPEMVNEQFF
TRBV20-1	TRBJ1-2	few	CSATPPRTMDGYTF